This T cell receptor beta chain was identified during a study of cytomegalovirus exposure and HLA in healthy donors. Overall study context: The use of the same platform for the 100 to 150 validation repertoires and the approximately 670 first-cohort repertoires was reported by a later analysis. Overall study results and limits: The finding came from a later analysis; first-cohort TCR clusters tended to co-occur in the approximately 120 validation repertoires. Reports credit the classifier with highly specific, highly sensitive diagnosis of cytomegalovirus status.

In the case of this clone: Its antigen is still unknown.

Separate from the 666-subject first cohort was the 120-subject validation cohort, to which the donors belonged. Profiled with immunoSEQ multiplex PCR; TCRdb holds only in-frame clones, not every one. The data show about 360,000 clones, approximately 90% seen once. The CDR3 has 16 amino acids. Germline trimming cut 4 bases from V and 2 bases from J; bases unmatched to any gene: 5. Germline loops: CDR1 SGHAT, CDR2 FQNNGV. This chain connects TRBV11-2 to TRBJ2-7, with 13 bases lining up with TRBD2. Sequencing was performed on PBMCs. This clonotype originated in a woman under 30 in good health and CMV-seronegative. The CDR3 protein is CASSSGLAGAPYEQYF. The CDR3 DNA sequence: TGTGCCAGCAGCTCCGGACTAGCGGGGGCCCCCTACGAGCAGTACTTC. The variable domain in full, with the rest retrieved from reference TRBV11-2 and TRBJ2-7, is EAGVAQSPRYKIIEKRQSVAFWCNPISGHATLYWYQQILGQGPKLLIQFQNNGVVDDSQLPKDRFSAERLKGVDSTLKIQPAKLEDSAVYLCASSSGLAGAPYEQYFGPGTRLTVT.